The text below deals with one T cell receptor (beta chain). This record belongs to a study of blood T cell repertoires in COVID-19. Here immunoSEQ multiplex PCR was the method, and the copy in TCRdb shows in-frame clones only, minus some. The table includes 250,000 to 300,000 clones, around four fifths detected once. The sample consisted of peripheral blood. The receptor was isolated from a man in his sixties who had recovered from COVID-19.

The CDR3 bases are TGTGCCACCAGTGATCCAGACAGGGGAGAAGAAAAACTGTTTTTT. Translating gives CATSDPDRGEEKLFF. The rearrangement uses TRBV24-1 and TRBJ1-4; TRBD1 matches 8 bases. The CDR3 consists of 15 residues. Germline values: CDR1 KGHDR, CDR2 SFDVKD. V lost 3 bases, J lost 8 bases, and 7 bases stayed unmatched.